This is a list of T cell receptor beta chains from one sample in a study of blood T cell repertoires in COVID-19. The assay was immunoSEQ multiplex PCR, and TCRdb's table has in-frame clones only and misses some. Of about 200,000 clones listed, approximately 86% were seen once; the top ten hold about 3%. What was sequenced was peripheral blood. The source is a man aged 55 to 70 with acute or convalescent COVID-19. Both conserved end residues are part of each CDR3. The order of the fields is D gene, clone size, V gene, J gene, CDR3 DNA, CDR3 protein. D genes are given only for firm matches. Size is omitted from some rows. Given values are once, few, many or a class for expanded clones.

TRBD1,NA,TRBV5-4,TRBJ2-1,TGTGCCAGCAGTGGGGACAGGGGGGTGGAAGGGGAGCAGTTCTTC,CASSGDRGVEGEQFF
TRBD1,once,TRBV6-5,TRBJ1-3,TGTGCCAGCAGGATGGACAGGGCGGGAAACACCATATATTTT,CASRMDRAGNTIYF
NA,NA,TRBV19,TRBJ1-5,TGTGCCAGTAGTAATCAGGACAGAGCGGTACAGCCCCAGCATTTT,CASSNQDRAVQPQHF
NA,NA,TRBV9,TRBJ2-7,TGTGCCAGCAGCGTCGAGGGGGGGCTTCTCTCCTACGAGCAGTACTTC,CASSVEGGLLSYEQYF
NA,NA,TRBV28,TRBJ2-7,TGTGCCAGCAGTTTGCAGGGCAGCTCCTACGAGCAGTACTTC,CASSLQGSSYEQYF
NA,NA,TRBV19,TRBJ1-2,TGTGCCAGTAGTTCCGGGACAAAATTCTATGGCTACACCTTC,CASSSGTKFYGYTF
NA,few,TRBV3-1/TRBV3-2,TRBJ1-3,TGTGCCAGCAGCCAAGATATAACCGGGGGGAACACCATATATTTT,CASSQDITGGNTIYF
NA,NA,TRBV6-5,TRBJ2-1,TGTGCCAGCAGTTACGGTGGGAGAGGGTATGAGCAGTTCTTC,CASSYGGRGYEQFF
TRBD1,NA,TRBV12-3/TRBV12-4,TRBJ2-7,TGTGCCAGCACAAGGGGGCCCTACGAGCAGTACTTC,CASTRGPYEQYF
TRBD1,medium-sized,TRBV5-1,TRBJ1-5,TGCGCCAGCAGCCCAGGACAGGGGGGTGTGTATCAGCCCCAGCATTTT,CASSPGQGGVYQPQHF
NA,NA,TRBV28,TRBJ1-2,TGTGCCAGCAGTTTAGCAGGGTTCGATGGCTACACCTTC,CASSLAGFDGYTF
NA,NA,TRBV28,TRBJ1-2,TGTGCCAGCAGGAGAAACAGGGAGATCTATGGCTACACCTTC,CASRRNREIYGYTF
TRBD1,NA,TRBV3-1/TRBV3-2,TRBJ2-7,TGTGCCAGCAGCCACCGGACAGGGGGGTACGAGCAGTACTTC,CASSHRTGGYEQYF
NA,few,TRBV7-8,TRBJ1-2,TGTGCCAGCAGCTTAAGGAGCGGGGGAGGCTATGGCTACACCTTC,CASSLRSGGGYGYTF
TRBD1,few,TRBV11-3,TRBJ2-3,TGTGCCAGCAGCTGGGGACAGACTGACACAGATACGCAGTATTTT,CASSWGQTDTDTQYF
TRBD2,NA,TRBV5-4,TRBJ2-5,TGTGCCAGCAGCTTTGGGAGCGGGGGGCAAGAGACCCAGTACTTC,CASSFGSGGQETQYF
TRBD1,NA,TRBV10-3,TRBJ1-2,TGTGCCATCAGTGGTACAGGGGGCGATGGCTACACCTTC,CAISGTGGDGYTF
NA,NA,TRBV5-1,TRBJ2-5,TGCGCCAGCAGCTTGGTCCAGGGTGGATCCCAAGAGACCCAGTACTTC,CASSLVQGGSQETQYF
TRBD1,NA,TRBV2,TRBJ2-7,TGTGCCAGCAGGGGACAGTTAAGCTCCTACGAGCAGTACTTC,CASRGQLSSYEQYF
TRBD2,NA,TRBV7-9,TRBJ2-1,TGTGCCAGCAGCTTATGGGCTAGCGGGGTGGGCTCCTACAATGAGCAGTTCTTC,CASSLWASGVGSYNEQFF
NA,NA,TRBV19,TRBJ2-7,TGTGCCAGTAACCGGGGAGGTCGACGGGGCCACTCCTACGAGCAGTACTTC,CASNRGGRRGHSYEQYF
TRBD1,NA,TRBV28,TRBJ2-5,TGTGCCAGCAGTTTGACAGGGGGTACGAAGACCCAGTACTTC,CASSLTGGTKTQYF
TRBD1,NA,TRBV7-3,TRBJ2-5,TGTGCCAGCAGCCCCGACAGGGCCGATGGGACCCAGTACTTC,CASSPDRADGTQYF
TRBD2,NA,TRBV7-2,TRBJ2-1,TGTGCCAGCAGCCTAAAACTAGCGGGGGGCAATGAGCAGTTCTTC,CASSLKLAGGNEQFF
TRBD1,NA,TRBV6-2/TRBV6-3,TRBJ2-7,TGTGCCAGCAGCCCGGACAGGGAACCCTACGAGCAGTACTTC,CASSPDREPYEQYF
NA,NA,TRBV28,TRBJ2-7,TGTGCCAGCAGTTTAGGTACAGGTCCCTACGAGCAGTACTTC,CASSLGTGPYEQYF
NA,NA,TRBV6-2/TRBV6-3,TRBJ1-1,TGTGCCAGCAGTTCCTATGACACTGAAGCTTTCTTT,CASSSYDTEAFF
NA,NA,TRBV10-3,TRBJ2-5,TGTGCCATCAGGAAAAATAATCTCGGGGAGACCCAGTACTTC,CAIRKNNLGETQYF
TRBD1,NA,TRBV6-2/TRBV6-3,TRBJ1-2,TGTGCCAGCAGCAGAAGGACCGACAGGGTCAACTATGGCTACACCTTC,CASSRRTDRVNYGYTF
NA,once,TRBV5-1,TRBJ2-5,TGCGCCAGCAGCTTGTTATTAACAGGAGGGGAGACCCAGTACTTC,CASSLLLTGGETQYF
NA,NA,TRBV7-6,TRBJ1-1,TGTGCCAGCAGCTCGGGTGTCCTCCTGAACACTGAAGCTTTCTTT,CASSSGVLLNTEAFF
NA,NA,TRBV18,TRBJ2-4,TGTGCCAGCTCACCACCCCTACAAAACATTCAGTACTTC,CASSPPLQNIQYF
NA,NA,TRBV7-9,TRBJ2-1,TGTGCCAGCAGCTTAAGGGACTGGGGGACGGGTGAGCAGTTCTTC,CASSLRDWGTGEQFF
TRBD1,few,TRBV7-9,TRBJ2-1,TGTGCCAGCAGCTCCCCTGGCCGGGCAGGGGGCATCAATGAGCAGTTCTTC,CASSSPGRAGGINEQFF
TRBD1,NA,TRBV30,TRBJ1-1,TGTGCCTGGAAATATCTACAGGGGGCATTGAACACTGAAGCTTTCTTT,CAWKYLQGALNTEAFF
NA,NA,TRBV5-5,TRBJ2-7,TGTGCCAGCAGCTTGCTTCCTTCCCTTGACGAGCAGTACTTC,CASSLLPSLDEQYF
NA,NA,TRBV5-1,TRBJ1-6,TGCGCCAGCAGCGAGTGGCGGAATAATTCACCCCTCCACTTT,CASSEWRNNSPLHF
NA,NA,TRBV7-2,TRBJ1-2,TGTGCCAGCAGCTTAGTAGTTGCGGGGGGAGAAGGCTACACCTTC,CASSLVVAGGEGYTF
TRBD1,NA,TRBV7-2,TRBJ1-2,TGTGCCAGCAGCGACAAATCCCGGGACAGGGATGGCCGCTATGGCTACACCTTC,CASSDKSRDRDGRYGYTF
TRBD2,once,TRBV29-1,TRBJ2-3,TGCAGCGTTGGGGGACTAGCTTTGGGCACAGATACGCAGTATTTT,CSVGGLALGTDTQYF
NA,NA,TRBV7-9,TRBJ2-7,TGTGCCAGCAGCCCGACGACAGTTTCCTACGAGCAGTACTTC,CASSPTTVSYEQYF
NA,NA,TRBV18,TRBJ1-6,TGTGCCAGCTCACCAGGGATCAGGGATAATTCACCCCTCCACTTT,CASSPGIRDNSPLHF
NA,NA,TRBV3-1/TRBV3-2,TRBJ1-5,TGTGCCAGCAGCCCCAGCCGGGACACCTTCAATCAGCCCCAGCATTTT,CASSPSRDTFNQPQHF
NA,NA,TRBV28,TRBJ1-1,TGTGCCAGCAGTTTGTGGTCAGTTGGCACTGAAGCTTTCTTT,CASSLWSVGTEAFF